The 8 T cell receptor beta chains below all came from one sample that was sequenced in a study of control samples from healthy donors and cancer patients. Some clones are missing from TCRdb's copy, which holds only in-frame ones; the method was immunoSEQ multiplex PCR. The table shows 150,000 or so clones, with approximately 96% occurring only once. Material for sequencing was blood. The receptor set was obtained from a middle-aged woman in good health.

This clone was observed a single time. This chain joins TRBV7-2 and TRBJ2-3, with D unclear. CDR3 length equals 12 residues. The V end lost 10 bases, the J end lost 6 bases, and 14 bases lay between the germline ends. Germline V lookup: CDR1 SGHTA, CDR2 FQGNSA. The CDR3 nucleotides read TGTGCCACCTCAACTGTTGGGGATACGCAGTATTTT. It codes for CATSTVGDTQYF.

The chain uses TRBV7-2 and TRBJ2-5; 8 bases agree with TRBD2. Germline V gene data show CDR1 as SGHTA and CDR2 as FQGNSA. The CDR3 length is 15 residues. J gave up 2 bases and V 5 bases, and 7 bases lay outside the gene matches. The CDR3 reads CASSPGGRGQETQYF. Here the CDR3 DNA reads TGTGCCAGCAGCCCGGGGGGGAGGGGACAAGAGACCCAGTACTTC.

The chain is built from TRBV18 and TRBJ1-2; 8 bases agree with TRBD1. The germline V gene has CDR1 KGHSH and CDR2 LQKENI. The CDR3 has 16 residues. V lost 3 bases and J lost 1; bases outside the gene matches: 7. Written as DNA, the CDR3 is TGTGCCAGCTCACCGATTGGGACAGGAGTTAACTATGGCTACACCTTC. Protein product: CASSPIGTGVNYGYTF. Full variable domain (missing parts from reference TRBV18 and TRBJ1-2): NAGVMQNPRHLVRRRGQEARLRCSPMKGHSHVYWYRQLPEEGLKFMVYLQKENIIDESGMPKERFSAEFPKEGPSILRIQQVVRGDSAAYFCASSPIGTGVNYGYTFGSGTRLTVV.

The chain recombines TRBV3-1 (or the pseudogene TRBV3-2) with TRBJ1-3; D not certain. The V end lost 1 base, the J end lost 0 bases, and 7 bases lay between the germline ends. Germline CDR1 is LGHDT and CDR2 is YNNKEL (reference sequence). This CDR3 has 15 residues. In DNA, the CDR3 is TGTGCCAGCAGCCAAGGCGGAGCCTCTGGAAACACCATATATTTT. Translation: CASSQGGASGNTIYF.

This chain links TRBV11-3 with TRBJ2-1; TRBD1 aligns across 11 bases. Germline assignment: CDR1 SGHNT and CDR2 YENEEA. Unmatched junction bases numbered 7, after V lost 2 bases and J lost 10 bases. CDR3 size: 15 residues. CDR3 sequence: CASSLSRGQGGEQFF. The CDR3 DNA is TGTGCCAGCAGCTTAAGCCGGGGACAGGGGGGCGAGCAGTTCTTC.

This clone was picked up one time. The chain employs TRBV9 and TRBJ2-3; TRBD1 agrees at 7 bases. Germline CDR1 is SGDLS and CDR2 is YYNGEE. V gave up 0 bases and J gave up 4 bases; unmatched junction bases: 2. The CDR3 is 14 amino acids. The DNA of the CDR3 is TGTGCCAGCAGCGTAGGGCAGGGGGCAGATACGCAGTATTTT. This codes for CASSVGQGADTQYF.

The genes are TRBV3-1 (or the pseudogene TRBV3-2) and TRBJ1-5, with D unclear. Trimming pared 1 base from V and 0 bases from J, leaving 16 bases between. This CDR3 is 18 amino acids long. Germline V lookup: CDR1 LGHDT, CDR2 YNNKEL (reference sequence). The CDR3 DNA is TGTGCCAGCAGCCAAGGCTTGAACCGTCTGATTAGCAATCAGCCCCAGCATTTT. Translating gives CASSQGLNRLISNQPQHF.

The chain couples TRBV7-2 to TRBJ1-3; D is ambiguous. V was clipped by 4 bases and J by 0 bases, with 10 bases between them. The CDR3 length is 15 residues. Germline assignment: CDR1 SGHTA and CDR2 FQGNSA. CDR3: CASSWAGFSGNTIYF. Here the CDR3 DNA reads TGTGCCAGCAGCTGGGCAGGTTTCTCTGGAAACACCATATATTTT.